The entry that follows covers one TCR beta chain sequence. Antigen: not known. Extractions gave at least 5.5 micrograms of total RNA per sample. Germline V gene sequence: CDR1 SGHRS, CDR2 YFSETQ. V trimming: 0 bases; J trimming: 4 bases; junction bases outside the gene matches: 4. The CDR3 runs 14 residues. These data originate in a study of blood T cells in healthy people across ages. Broader study findings: Getting older went along with TCR beta diversity per million T cells dropping roughly linearly.

The use of a sample-barcoded 5' primer and a J-beta primer mix characterized a second PCR of about 7 to 12 cycles. TCRdb independently ran MiXCR on the 5' RACE reads; one entry per CDR3 protein. The sample has about 830,000 distinct CDR3 sequences; approximately 65% are singletons. The receptor was derived from a young man in good health. Sequences were obtained from blood. V and J are TRBV5-1 and TRBJ2-7, with 7 bases identical to TRBD1. The chain's CDR3 is CASSLGDRIYEQYF. The CDR3 DNA sequence: TGCGCCAGCAGCTTGGGGGACAGAATTTACGAGCAGTACTTC. The whole variable domain, remainder taken from reference TRBV5-1 and TRBJ2-7, is KAGVTQTPRYLIKTRGQQVTLSCSPISGHRSVSWYQQTPGQGLQFLFEYFSETQRNKGNFPGRFSGRQFSNSRSEMNVSTLELGDSALYLCASSLGDRIYEQYFGPGTRLTVT.